The 6 T cell receptor beta chains below were found in one sample sequenced in a study of cytomegalovirus exposure and HLA in healthy donors. Generated by immunoSEQ multiplex PCR, the TCRdb table keeps only in-frame clones and is missing some. The data show about 240,000 clones, around 87% seen once. The sequenced sample consisted of PBMCs. These receptors were obtained from a man aged 18-30 years in good health and CMV-seronegative.

CDR3 sequence reads: CASSEWAGVAEAFF. The CDR3 bases are TGTGCCAGCAGTGAATGGGCAGGGGTCGCTGAAGCTTTCTTT. The rearrangement uses TRBV2 and TRBJ1-1, with a weak D call TRBD1 (6 bases). Germline V CDR1 and CDR2: SNHLY, FYNNEI. The germline V and J ends were trimmed by 2 bases and 6 bases, with 13 bases remaining between them. This CDR3 region has 14 residues.

The gene calls are TRBV2 and TRBJ1-1, with D possibly being TRBD1 (6 bases). Per germline, CDR1 SNHLY and CDR2 FYNNEI. V was cut by 9 bases and J by 1 base, with 12 bases left in between. This CDR3 has 13 residues. CDR3 residues: CARSRDTNTEAFF. The DNA of the CDR3 is TGTGCCAGGAGCCGGGACACGAACACTGAAGCTTTCTTT.

This sequence joins TRBV21-1 and TRBJ1-5; the table's D call TRBD1 went unverified against the DNA. TRBV21-1 is noted as a pseudogene. The CDR3 extends over 16 amino acids. CDR3 sequence: CASSSQAVRLGQPQHF. The CDR3 DNA is TGTGCCAGCAGCTCCCAGGCCGTCAGGCTGGGTCAGCCCCAGCATTTT.

The rearrangement links TRBV7-2 to TRBJ1-5, with 10 bases identical to TRBD1. The germline V gene encodes CDR1 SGHTA and CDR2 FQGNSA. The V segment lost 5 bases and the J segment 0 bases; nucleotides outside the gene matches: 10. The CDR3 extends over 18 amino acids. The CDR3 loop is CASSPGQGNSYSNQPQHF. The CDR3 DNA reads as TGTGCCAGCAGCCCGGGACAGGGGAATTCTTATAGCAATCAGCCCCAGCATTTT.

The J gene is TRBJ2-3, the V gene TRBV7-8; TRBD2 agrees at 9 bases. Germline V gives CDR1 SGHVS, CDR2 FQNEAQ. This CDR3 region has 14 residues. V gave up 3 bases and J gave up 4 bases; unmatched junction bases: 2. CDR3 in amino acids: CASSLGGRADTQYF. The CDR3 nucleotides read TGTGCCAGCAGCTTGGGCGGGAGGGCAGATACGCAGTATTTT.

The rearrangement uses TRBV5-1 and TRBJ1-1; the D is unclear. In germline, CDR1 is SGHRS, CDR2 YFSETQ. The CDR3 loop spans 14 amino acids. Trimming removed 0 bases at V and 1 base at J, with 7 bases between. The CDR3, as DNA: TGCGCCAGCAGCTTGGAGCCAGGGAACACTGAAGCTTTCTTT. Protein sequence: CASSLEPGNTEAFF.